Reported below is one T cell receptor beta chain. Its target is not known. The CDR3 end lies 3 residues beyond the end of the read and is filled in from the germline J gene. Assay: immunoSEQ multiplex PCR; the TCRdb copy retains only in-frame clones and omits some. This sample's table reports about 52,000 clones. Trimming left V 0 bases short and J 5 bases short, with 5 bases between. The CDR3 consists of 12 residues. Germline assignment: CDR1 SEHNR and CDR2 FQNEAQ (reference sequence). These data belong to a study of Tregs in tolerant kidney transplant recipients. On the study more broadly: Recipients received nonmyeloablative bone marrow transplants from related graft donors, with transient mixed chimerism. Study outcomes and limitations: Nucleotide sequences could not be compared across some patients' samples due to primer changes.

The clonotype originates from a human donor who received a combined kidney and bone marrow transplant. This chain connects TRBV7-9 to TRBJ2-7, with D unresolved. Specimen: CD4+ T cells from blood, collected before the transplant. This chain's CDR3 is CASSLATDEQYF. CDR3 DNA (partial): TGTGCCAGCAGCTTAGCCACAGACGAG. The full variable domain, with the rest looked up from reference TRBV7-9 and TRBJ2-7, is DTGVSQNPRHKITKRGQNVTFRCDPISEHNRLYWYRQTLGQGPEFLTYFQNEAQLEKSRLLSDRFSAERPKGSFSTLEIQRTEQGDSAMYLCASSLATDEQYFGPGTRLTVT.